The clone carrying this T cell receptor beta chain was detected only a few times. The entry originates in a study of patients and donors after allogeneic stem cell transplantation. In TCRdb, the RT-PCR reads were re-called with MiXCR into one record per CDR3 protein. This sample has hundreds of thousands of distinct CDR3 sequences, with 16% found just once. Germline V gene data show CDR1 as ENHRY and CDR2 as SYGVKD. The V segment lost 4 bases and the J segment 2 bases; nucleotides outside the gene matches: 6. The CDR3 sequence is 15 residues long. Sequencing was done on a sample of blood, either unsorted or a sorted T cell fraction (not recorded which). The rearrangement links TRBV10-3 to TRBJ2-7; TRBD2 aligns across 9 bases. The clonotype was recovered from a human donor who was either an allogeneic HSCT recipient or a stem cell or donor lymphocyte infusion donor (not recorded which). It is not recorded whose cells these are; they may come from a transplant donor. The CDR3 DNA reads TGTGCCATCAGTGGGGTAGCGGGAGTGGCCTACGAGCAGTACTTC. Its translation: CAISGVAGVAYEQYF.